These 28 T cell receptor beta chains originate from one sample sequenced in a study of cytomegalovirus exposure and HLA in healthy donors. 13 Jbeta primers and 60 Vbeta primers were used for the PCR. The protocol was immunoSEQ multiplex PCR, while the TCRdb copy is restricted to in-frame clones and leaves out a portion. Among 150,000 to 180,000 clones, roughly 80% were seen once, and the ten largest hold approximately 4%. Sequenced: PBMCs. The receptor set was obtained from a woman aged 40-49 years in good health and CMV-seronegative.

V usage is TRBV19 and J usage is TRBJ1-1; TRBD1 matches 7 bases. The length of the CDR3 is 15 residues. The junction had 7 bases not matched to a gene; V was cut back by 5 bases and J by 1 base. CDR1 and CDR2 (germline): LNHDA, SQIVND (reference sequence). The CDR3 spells CASSRDGTANTEAFF. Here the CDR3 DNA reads TGTGCCAGTAGTCGGGACGGGACAGCGAACACTGAAGCTTTCTTT.

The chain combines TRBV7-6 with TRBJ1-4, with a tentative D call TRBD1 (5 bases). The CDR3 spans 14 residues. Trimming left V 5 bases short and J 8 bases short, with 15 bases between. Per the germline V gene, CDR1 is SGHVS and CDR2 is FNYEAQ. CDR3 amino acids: CASSPGGLGEKLFF. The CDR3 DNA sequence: TGTGCCAGCAGCCCCGGGGGATTGGGGGAAAAACTGTTTTTT. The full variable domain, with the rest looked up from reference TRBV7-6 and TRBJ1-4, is GAGVSQSPRYKVTKRGQDVALRCDPISGHVSLYWYRQALGQGPEFLTYFNYEAQQDKSGLPNDRFSAERPEGSISTLTIQRTEQRDSAMYRCASSPGGLGEKLFFGSGTQLSVL.

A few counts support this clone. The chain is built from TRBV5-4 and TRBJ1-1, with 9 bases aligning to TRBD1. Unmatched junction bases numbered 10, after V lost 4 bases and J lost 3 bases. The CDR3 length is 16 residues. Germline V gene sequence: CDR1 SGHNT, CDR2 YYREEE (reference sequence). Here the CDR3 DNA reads TGTGCCAGCAGCAGGGGTTCACAGGGGGCGGACACTGAAGCTTTCTTT. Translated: CASSRGSQGADTEAFF.

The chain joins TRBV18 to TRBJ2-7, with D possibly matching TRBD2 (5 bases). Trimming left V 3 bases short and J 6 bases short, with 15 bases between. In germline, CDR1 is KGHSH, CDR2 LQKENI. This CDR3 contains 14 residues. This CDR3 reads CASSPSVAGGEQYF. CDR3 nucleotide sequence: TGTGCCAGCTCACCGTCAGTGGCGGGTGGCGAGCAGTACTTC.

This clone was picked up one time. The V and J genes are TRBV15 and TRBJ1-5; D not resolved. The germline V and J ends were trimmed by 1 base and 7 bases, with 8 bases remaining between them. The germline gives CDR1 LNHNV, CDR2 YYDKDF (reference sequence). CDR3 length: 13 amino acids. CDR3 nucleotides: TGTGCCACCAGCAGAGCTATCGAACAGCCCCAGCATTTT. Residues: CATSRAIEQPQHF.

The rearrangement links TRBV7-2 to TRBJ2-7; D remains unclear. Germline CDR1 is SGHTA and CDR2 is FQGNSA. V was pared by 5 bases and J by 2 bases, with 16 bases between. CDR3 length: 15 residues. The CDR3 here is CASSPNYKRTYEQYF. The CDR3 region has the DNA TGTGCCAGCAGCCCGAATTACAAGAGGACCTACGAGCAGTACTTC.

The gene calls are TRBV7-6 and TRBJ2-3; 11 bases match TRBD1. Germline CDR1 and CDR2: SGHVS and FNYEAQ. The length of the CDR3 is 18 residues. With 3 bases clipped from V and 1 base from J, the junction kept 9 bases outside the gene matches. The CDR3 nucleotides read TGTGCCAGCAGCTTTGGACAGGGGGCTAATCCCGGCACAGATACGCAGTATTTT. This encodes CASSFGQGANPGTDTQYF.

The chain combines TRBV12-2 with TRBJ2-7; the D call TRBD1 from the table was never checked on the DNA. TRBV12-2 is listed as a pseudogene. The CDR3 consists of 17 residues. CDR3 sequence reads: CASRLGRPGETSYEQYF. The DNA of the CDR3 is TGTGCAAGTCGCTTAGGTCGTCCAGGGGAGACCTCCTACGAGCAGTACTTC.

The CDR3 sequence is CASSDPGVTYTQYF. CDR3 nucleotide sequence: TGTGCCAGTAGTGACCCGGGGGTCACGTATACGCAGTATTTT. V gene TRBV19 combines with J gene TRBJ2-3, with D possibly being TRBD2 (6 bases). Germline V gene data show CDR1 as LNHDA and CDR2 as SQIVND (reference sequence). The CDR3 is 14 residues long. V was cut by 5 bases and J by 7 bases, with 16 bases left in between.

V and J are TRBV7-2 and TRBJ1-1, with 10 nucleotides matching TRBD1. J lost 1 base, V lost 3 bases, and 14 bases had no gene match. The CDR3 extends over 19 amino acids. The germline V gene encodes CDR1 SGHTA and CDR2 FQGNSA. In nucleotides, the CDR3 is TGTGCCAGCAGCTTCCGGGACAGGGGAATTTTTGATGGGAACACTGAAGCTTTCTTT. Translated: CASSFRDRGIFDGNTEAFF.

In nucleotides, the CDR3 is TGTGCCAGCAGTGACACAGTGGATACGCAGTATTTT. Encoded protein: CASSDTVDTQYF. The chain recombines TRBV25-1 with TRBJ2-3; no definite D call. In germline, CDR1 is MGHDK, CDR2 SYGVNS. The CDR3 loop spans 12 amino acids. Trimming cost V 3 bases and J 6 bases, with 7 bases left between them.

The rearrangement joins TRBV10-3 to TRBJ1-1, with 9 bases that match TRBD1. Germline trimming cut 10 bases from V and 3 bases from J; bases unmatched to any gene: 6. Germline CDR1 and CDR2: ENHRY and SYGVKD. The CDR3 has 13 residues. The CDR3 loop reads CASNRGLDTEAFF. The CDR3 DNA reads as TGTGCCAGCAACAGGGGGCTAGACACTGAAGCTTTCTTT.

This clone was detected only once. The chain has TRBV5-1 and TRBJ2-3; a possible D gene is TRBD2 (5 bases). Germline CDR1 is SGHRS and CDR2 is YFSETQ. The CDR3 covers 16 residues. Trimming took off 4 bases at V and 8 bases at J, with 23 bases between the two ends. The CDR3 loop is CASSPVGAEGGVTQYF. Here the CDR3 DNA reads TGCGCCAGCAGCCCCGTAGGTGCCGAGGGTGGGGTTACGCAGTATTTT.

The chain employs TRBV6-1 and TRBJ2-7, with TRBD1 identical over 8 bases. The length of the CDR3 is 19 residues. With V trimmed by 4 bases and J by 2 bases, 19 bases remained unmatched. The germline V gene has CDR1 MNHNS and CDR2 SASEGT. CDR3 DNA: TGTGCCAGCAGTGCCCCAGGTCCCGGGACAGGATACCCCCCCTACGAGCAGTACTTC. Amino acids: CASSAPGPGTGYPPYEQYF.

The CDR3 loop reads CASSLLAGTYEQYF. CDR3 in DNA: TGTGCCAGCAGCCTTCTAGCGGGAACTTACGAGCAGTACTTC. The V call is TRBV28, the J call TRBJ2-7, with 9 bases lining up with TRBD2. From germline, CDR1 is MDHEN and CDR2 SYDVKM. CDR3 length equals 14 residues. The J segment lost 4 bases and the V segment lost 6 bases, leaving 7 bases of the junction unmatched.

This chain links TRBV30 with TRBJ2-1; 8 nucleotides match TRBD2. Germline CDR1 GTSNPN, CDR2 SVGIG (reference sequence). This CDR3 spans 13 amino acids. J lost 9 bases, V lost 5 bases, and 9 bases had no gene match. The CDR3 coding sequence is TGTGCCTGGGACAACGGACTAGCCGGTGAGCAGTTCTTC. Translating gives CAWDNGLAGEQFF.

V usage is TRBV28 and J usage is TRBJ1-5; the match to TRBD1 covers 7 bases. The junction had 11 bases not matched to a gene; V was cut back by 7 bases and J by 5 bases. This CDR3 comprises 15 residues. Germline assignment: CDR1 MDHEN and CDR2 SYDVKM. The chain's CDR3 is CASKSGTDYYQPQHF. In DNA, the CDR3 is TGTGCCAGCAAATCCGGGACAGACTATTATCAGCCCCAGCATTTT. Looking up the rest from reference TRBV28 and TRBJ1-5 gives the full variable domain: DVKVTQSSRYLVKRTGEKVFLECVQDMDHENMFWYRQDPGLGLRLIYFSYDVKMKEKGDIPEGYSVSREKKERFSLILESASTNQTSMYLCASKSGTDYYQPQHFGDGTRLSIL.

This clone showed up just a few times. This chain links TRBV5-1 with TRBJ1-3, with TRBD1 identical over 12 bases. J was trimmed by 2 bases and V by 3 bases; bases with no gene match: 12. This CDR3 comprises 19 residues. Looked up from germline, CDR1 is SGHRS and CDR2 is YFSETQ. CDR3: CASSWGRDRGLRPGNTIYF. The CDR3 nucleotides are TGCGCCAGCAGCTGGGGCCGGGACAGGGGGCTTAGGCCTGGAAACACCATATATTTT.

In DNA form, the CDR3 reads TGTGCCAGCAGCCATAAAAGGGGCCTGAACACTGAAGCTTTCTTT. Protein sequence: CASSHKRGLNTEAFF. This chain uses TRBV7-6 with TRBJ1-1; possible D gene TRBD1, 5 bases. Trimming cost V 5 bases and J 0 bases, with 13 bases left between them. The CDR3 has 15 residues. Per the germline V gene, CDR1 is SGHVS and CDR2 is FNYEAQ.

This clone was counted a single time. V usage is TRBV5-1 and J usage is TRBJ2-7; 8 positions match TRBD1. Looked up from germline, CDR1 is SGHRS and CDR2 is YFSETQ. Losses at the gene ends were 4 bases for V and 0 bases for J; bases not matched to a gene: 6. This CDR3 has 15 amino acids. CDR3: CASSTGTGLSYEQYF. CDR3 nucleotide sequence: TGCGCCAGCAGCACCGGGACAGGCCTCTCCTACGAGCAGTACTTC.

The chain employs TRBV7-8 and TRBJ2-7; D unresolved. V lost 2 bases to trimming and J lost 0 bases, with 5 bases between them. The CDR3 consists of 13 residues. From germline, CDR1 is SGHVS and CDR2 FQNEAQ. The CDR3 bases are TGTGCCAGCAGCTTACGGTTCTCCTACGAGCAGTACTTC. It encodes CASSLRFSYEQYF.

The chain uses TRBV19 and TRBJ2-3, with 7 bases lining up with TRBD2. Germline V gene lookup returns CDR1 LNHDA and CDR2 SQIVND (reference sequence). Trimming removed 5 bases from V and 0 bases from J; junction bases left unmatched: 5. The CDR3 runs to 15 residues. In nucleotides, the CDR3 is TGTGCCAGTAGTCTCCAGACTAGCAGCACAGATACGCAGTATTTT. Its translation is CASSLQTSSTDTQYF.

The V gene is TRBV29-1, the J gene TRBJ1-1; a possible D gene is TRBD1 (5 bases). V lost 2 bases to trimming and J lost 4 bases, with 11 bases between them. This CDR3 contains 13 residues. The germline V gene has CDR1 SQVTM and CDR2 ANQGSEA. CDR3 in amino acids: CSVEQGRSTEAFF. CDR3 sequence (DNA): TGCAGCGTTGAACAGGGCCGGTCCACTGAAGCTTTCTTT.

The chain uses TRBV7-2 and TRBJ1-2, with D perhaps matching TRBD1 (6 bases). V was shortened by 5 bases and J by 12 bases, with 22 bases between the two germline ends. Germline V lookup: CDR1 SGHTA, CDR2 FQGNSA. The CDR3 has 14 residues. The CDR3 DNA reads TGTGCCAGCAGCGAATTTGGGGGCACTCTCGGAAACACCTTC. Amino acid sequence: CASSEFGGTLGNTF.

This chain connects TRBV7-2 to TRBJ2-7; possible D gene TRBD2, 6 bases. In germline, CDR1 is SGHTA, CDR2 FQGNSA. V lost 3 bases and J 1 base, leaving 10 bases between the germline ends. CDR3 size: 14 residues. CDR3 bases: TGTGCCAGCAGCTTGGGCGGGACTTCCTACGAGCAGTACTTC. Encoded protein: CASSLGGTSYEQYF.

The CDR3 loop is CASKDDGKGYTF. In nucleotides, the CDR3 is TGTGCCAGCAAGGACGACGGGAAAGGCTACACCTTC. The chain carries TRBV6-1 and TRBJ1-2; D is undetermined. With 7 bases removed from V and 8 bases from J, the gap between germline ends came to 14 bases. The CDR3 is 12 residues long. The germline V gene has CDR1 MNHNS and CDR2 SASEGT.

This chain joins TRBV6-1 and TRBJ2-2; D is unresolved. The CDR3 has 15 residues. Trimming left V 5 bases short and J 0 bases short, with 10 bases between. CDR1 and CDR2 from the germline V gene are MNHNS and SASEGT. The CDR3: CASSLRRANTGELFF. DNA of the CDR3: TGTGCCAGCAGTCTCCGACGGGCGAACACCGGGGAGCTGTTTTTT.

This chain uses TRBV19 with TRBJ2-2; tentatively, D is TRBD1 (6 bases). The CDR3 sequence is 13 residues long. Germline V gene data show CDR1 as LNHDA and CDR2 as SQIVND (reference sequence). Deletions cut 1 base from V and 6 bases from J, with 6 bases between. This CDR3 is CASSIGGPGELFF. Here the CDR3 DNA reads TGTGCCAGTAGTATAGGGGGGCCCGGGGAGCTGTTTTTT.